These 15 T cell receptor beta chains share one sample of origin, sequenced in a study of T cells after somatic rescue of genetic block. TCRdb keeps only in-frame clones here, not all; method: immunoSEQ multiplex PCR. The profile shows 110,000 or so clones, about 89% of them singletons. Sequencing was done on a sample of peripheral blood mononuclear cells (PBMCs). The receptors shown here come from a woman younger than 35.

The chain joins TRBV6-5 to TRBJ1-6, with D tentatively TRBD1 (6 bases). CDR3 length equals 15 residues. The V gene's germline CDR1 is MNHEY and CDR2 SVGAGI. Trimming pared 6 bases from V and 7 bases from J, leaving 16 bases between. In nucleotides, the CDR3 is TGTGCCAGCAGATCCCCAGGACAGCGAAATTCACCCCTCCACTTT. Encoded protein: CASRSPGQRNSPLHF.

V and J are TRBV2 and TRBJ2-7; D possibly corresponds to TRBD1 (5 bases). Germline V gives CDR1 SNHLY, CDR2 FYNNEI. The V and J ends lost 6 bases and 6 bases respectively, with 12 bases between them. The CDR3 extends over 12 amino acids. The CDR3 bases are TGTGCCAGCAGGTCAGACAGAGGCGAGCAGTACTTC. Translating gives CASRSDRGEQYF.

The chain couples TRBV19 to TRBJ2-1, with 11 bases that match TRBD1. The CDR3 has 13 amino acids. Germline CDR1 is LNHDA and CDR2 is SQIVND (reference sequence). After removal of 4 bases from V and 9 bases from J, the junction contained 2 bases not matched to a gene. The CDR3 region has the DNA TGTGCCAGTAGTAGCGGGACAGGGGGTGAGCAGTTCTTC. This codes for CASSSGTGGEQFF.

The chain is built from TRBV5-8 and TRBJ1-5; D is unclear. V was clipped by 2 bases and J by 0 bases, with 9 bases between them. From germline, CDR1 is SGHTS and CDR2 YDEGEE. The CDR3 consists of 15 residues. The CDR3 DNA reads as TGTGCCAGCAGCTTAAGACCGATTAGCAATCAGCCCCAGCATTTT. It specifies CASSLRPISNQPQHF.

The V gene is TRBV29-1, the J gene TRBJ2-7; possibly TRBD2 for D (6 bases). Germline assignment: CDR1 SQVTM and CDR2 ANQGSEA. CDR3 length equals 15 residues. V was cut by 4 bases and J by 2 bases, with 18 bases left in between. The CDR3, as DNA: TGCAGCGTTGCTCTACGCCTAGCGACCCCCTACGAGCAGTACTTC. This translates into CSVALRLATPYEQYF.

The V call is TRBV4-3, the J call TRBJ2-7; 9 bases are a match to TRBD2. Trimming at V came to 0 bases and at J to 0 bases, leaving 3 bases not matched to a gene. Germline assignment: CDR1 LGHNA and CDR2 YSLEER. CDR3 length: 16 amino acids. Here the CDR3 DNA reads TGCGCCAGCAGCCAAGAGCGGACTAGCGACTCCTACGAGCAGTACTTC. Its translation: CASSQERTSDSYEQYF.

The chain carries TRBV7-2 and TRBJ2-1; a weak D match, TRBD1 (6 bases). With 6 bases removed from V and 10 bases from J, the gap between germline ends came to 16 bases. Germline CDR1 SGHTA, CDR2 FQGNSA. CDR3 length: 13 residues. The CDR3 protein is CASRPSGAYEQFF. The CDR3 nucleotides are TGTGCCAGCAGGCCCTCAGGGGCATACGAGCAGTTCTTC.

V is TRBV15 and J is TRBJ1-4, with D maybe TRBD1 (5 bases). The CDR3 is 14 amino acids. Germline V gene lookup returns CDR1 LNHNV and CDR2 YYDKDF (reference sequence). V lost 1 base and J 5 bases, leaving 8 bases between the germline ends. The CDR3 sequence: CATSRVGVNEKLFF. The DNA for the CDR3 is TGTGCCACCAGCAGAGTAGGGGTCAATGAAAAACTGTTTTTT.

V and J are TRBV5-4 and TRBJ2-7, with D perhaps given as TRBD1 or TRBD2 (5 bases each). Germline V gene data show CDR1 as SGHNT and CDR2 as YYREEE (reference sequence). The germline V and J ends were trimmed by 0 bases and 7 bases, with 11 bases remaining between them. The length of the CDR3 is 13 residues. CDR3 coding DNA: TGTGCCAGCAGCTTGGGACAGTCGGGGGAGCAGTACTTC. As protein: CASSLGQSGEQYF.

The rearrangement links TRBV7-9 to TRBJ2-1; D unclear. The V end was cut by 4 bases, the J end by 9 bases, with 10 bases between. Germline-derived CDR1 and CDR2 are SEHNR and FQNEAQ (reference sequence). The CDR3 loop spans 12 amino acids. CDR3 bases: TGTGCCAGCAGCTCGCTAGGTAGTGAGCAGTTCTTC. Its protein product is CASSSLGSEQFF.

The chain's CDR3 is CASTPGGGTEAFF. The CDR3 DNA reads as TGTGCCAGCACCCCGGGCGGGGGGACTGAAGCTTTCTTT. The J gene is TRBJ1-1, the V gene TRBV6-5, with D possibly matching TRBD1 (5 bases). V lost 7 bases to trimming and J lost 5 bases, with 14 bases between them. The germline gives CDR1 MNHEY, CDR2 SVGAGI. The CDR3 covers 13 residues.

The V gene is TRBV7-2, the J gene TRBJ1-1; D uncertain. CDR3 size: 12 residues. Germline loops: CDR1 SGHTA, CDR2 FQGNSA. V was shortened by 3 bases and J by 8 bases, with 10 bases between the two germline ends. Written as DNA, the CDR3 is TGTGCCAGCAGCTTTTCCCCGGTGGAAGCTTTCTTT. Protein: CASSFSPVEAFF. Combining the CDR3 with reference TRBV7-2 and TRBJ1-1 gives the whole variable domain GAGVSQSPSNKVTEKGKDVELRCDPISGHTALYWYRQSLGQGLEFLIYFQGNSAPDKSGLPSDRFSAERTGGSVSTLTIQRTQQEDSAVYLCASSFSPVEAFFGQGTRLTVV.

The chain has TRBV9 and TRBJ2-3, with 8 bases identical to TRBD2. The CDR3 spans 15 residues. Germline V gene data show CDR1 as SGDLS and CDR2 as YYNGEE. V was pared by 2 bases and J by 4 bases, with 6 bases of the junction left unmatched. Here the CDR3 DNA reads TGTGCCAGCAGCGTCCAAAGCGGGGGAGCAGATACGCAGTATTTT. It encodes CASSVQSGGADTQYF. Filled out from reference TRBV9 and TRBJ2-3, the complete variable domain reads DSGVTQTPKHLITATGQRVTLRCSPRSGDLSVYWYQQSLDQGLQFLIQYYNGEERAKGNILERFSAQQFPDLHSELNLSSLELGDSALYFCASSVQSGGADTQYFGPGTRLTVL.

In DNA form, the CDR3 reads TGCGCCAGCAGCTGCCCCCGGGACAGGGCTGATCAGCCCCAGCATTTT. Protein: CASSCPRDRADQPQHF. This chain connects TRBV5-1 to TRBJ1-5; 9 bases are shared with TRBD1. Germline V lookup: CDR1 SGHRS, CDR2 YFSETQ. The CDR3 contains 16 residues. V lost 3 bases and J lost 5; bases outside the gene matches: 9. The full variable domain, with the rest looked up from reference TRBV5-1 and TRBJ1-5, is KAGVTQTPRYLIKTRGQQVTLSCSPISGHRSVSWYQQTPGQGLQFLFEYFSETQRNKGNFPGRFSGRQFSNSRSEMNVSTLELGDSALYLCASSCPRDRADQPQHFGDGTRLSIL.

This chain connects TRBV2 to TRBJ2-7, with a tentative D call TRBD2 (6 bases). CDR3 length: 13 residues. The germline V and J ends were trimmed by 4 bases and 3 bases, with 10 bases remaining between them. Germline V CDR1 and CDR2: SNHLY, FYNNEI. CDR3 sequence reads: CASSGWGVYEQYF. The CDR3 coding sequence is TGTGCCAGCAGTGGCTGGGGGGTCTACGAGCAGTACTTC.